The source of this T cell receptor beta chain is a study of chronic HIV infection and antiretroviral therapy. TCRdb re-analysed the 5' RACE reads in MiXCR, keeping a single row per CDR3 protein. The table includes 30,000 or so distinct CDR3 sequences, roughly 8.7% detected once. V gave up 5 bases and J gave up 2 bases; unmatched junction bases: 4. This CDR3 contains 15 residues. From germline, CDR1 is SGHTA and CDR2 FQGNSA. Relative to its sample, this clonotype is medium-sized. Sequenced input: peripheral blood. This TCR was recovered from an adult who had HIV and had not received antiretroviral therapy, or was an uninfected healthy control (not recorded which). This sequence joins TRBV7-2 and TRBJ2-2; 8 bases match TRBD1. CDR3 loop: CASSRDRGNTGELFF. CDR3 nucleotide sequence: TGTGCCAGCAGCCGAGACAGGGGAAACACCGGGGAGCTGTTTTTT.